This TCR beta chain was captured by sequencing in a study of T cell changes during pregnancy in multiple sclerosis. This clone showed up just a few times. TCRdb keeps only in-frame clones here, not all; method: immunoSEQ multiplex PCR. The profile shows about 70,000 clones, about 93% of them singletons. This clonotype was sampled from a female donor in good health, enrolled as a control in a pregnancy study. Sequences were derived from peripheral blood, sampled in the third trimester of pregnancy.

The CDR3 coding sequence is TGCAGCGTGACCTTAGCGGGGGGACGAGATACGCAGTATTTT. Its translation: CSVTLAGGRDTQYF. The chain has TRBV29-1 and TRBJ2-3, with 10 bases matching TRBD2. The CDR3 loop spans 14 amino acids. V shed 6 bases, J shed 5 bases, and the junction held 8 bases outside the gene matches. The V gene's germline CDR1 is SQVTM and CDR2 ANQGSEA.